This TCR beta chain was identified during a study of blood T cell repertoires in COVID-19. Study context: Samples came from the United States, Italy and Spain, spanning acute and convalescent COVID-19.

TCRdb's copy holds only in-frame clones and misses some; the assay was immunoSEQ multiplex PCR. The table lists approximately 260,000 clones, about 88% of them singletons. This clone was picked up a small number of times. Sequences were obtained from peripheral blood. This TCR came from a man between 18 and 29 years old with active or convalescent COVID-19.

DNA of the CDR3: TGTGCCATCAGTGCAGCGGGGGGTCTAAATGAGCAGTTCTTC. Protein sequence: CAISAAGGLNEQFF. The chain links TRBV10-3 to TRBJ2-1; 9 nucleotides match TRBD2. The J segment lost 7 bases and the V segment lost 4 bases, leaving 5 bases of the junction unmatched. This CDR3 has 14 residues. The germline gives CDR1 ENHRY, CDR2 SYGVKD.